Listed below are T cell receptor beta chains from one sample, sequenced in a study of CD8+CD57+ T cells in acquired aplastic anemia. TCRdb reprocessed the reads with MiXCR, giving one entry per CDR3 protein. The sample holds around 200,000 distinct CDR3 sequences, roughly 53% seen once. Sequencing used sorted CD4+, CD8+, or CD8+CD57+ T cells (not recorded which) from PBMCs. The receptors stem from a human donor with aplastic anemia. CDR3s leave out the opening cysteine and the closing phenylalanine or tryptophan. Fields, in order: J gene, V gene, CDR3 protein.

J gene: TRBJ1-2
V gene: TRBV7-9
CDR3 protein: ASSPPGDYGYT

J gene: TRBJ1-2
V gene: TRBV7-6
CDR3 protein: ASSQGKAWNYGYT

J gene: TRBJ2-7
V gene: TRBV20-1
CDR3 protein: SARDIQRDYEQY

J gene: TRBJ2-7
V gene: TRBV10-1
CDR3 protein: ASSKGGLTEQY

J gene: TRBJ2-7
V gene: TRBV7-9
CDR3 protein: ASSLPGDEQY

J gene: TRBJ2-1
V gene: TRBV5-1
CDR3 protein: ASSLAQAYNEQF

J gene: TRBJ1-1
V gene: TRBV20-1
CDR3 protein: SARRAGFSTEAF

J gene: TRBJ2-3
V gene: TRBV2
CDR3 protein: ASIRDYGNTDTQY

J gene: TRBJ1-2
V gene: TRBV5-1
CDR3 protein: ASSYRTSGGPNYGYT

J gene: NA
V gene: TRBV15
CDR3 protein: ATSGPLAGLPYEQY